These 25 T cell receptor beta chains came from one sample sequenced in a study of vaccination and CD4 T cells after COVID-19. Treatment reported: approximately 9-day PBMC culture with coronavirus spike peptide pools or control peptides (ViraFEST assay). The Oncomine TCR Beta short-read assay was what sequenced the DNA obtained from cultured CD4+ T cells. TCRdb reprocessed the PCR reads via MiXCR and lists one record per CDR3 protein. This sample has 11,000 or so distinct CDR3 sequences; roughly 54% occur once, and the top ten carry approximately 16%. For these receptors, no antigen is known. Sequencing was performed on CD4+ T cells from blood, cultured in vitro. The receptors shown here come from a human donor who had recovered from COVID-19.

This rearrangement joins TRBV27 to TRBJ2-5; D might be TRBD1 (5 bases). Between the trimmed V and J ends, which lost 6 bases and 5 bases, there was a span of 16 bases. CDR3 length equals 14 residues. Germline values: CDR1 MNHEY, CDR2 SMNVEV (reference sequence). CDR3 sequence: CASSPGYAMETQYF. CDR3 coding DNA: TGTGCCAGCAGCCCAGGGTACGCGATGGAGACCCAGTACTTC.

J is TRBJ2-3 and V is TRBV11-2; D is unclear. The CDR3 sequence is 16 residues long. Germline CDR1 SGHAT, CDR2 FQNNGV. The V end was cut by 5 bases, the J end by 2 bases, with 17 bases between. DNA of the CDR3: TGTGCCAGCAGCGCCAGAGTCTCCACCTACACAGATACGCAGTATTTT. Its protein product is CASSARVSTYTDTQYF.

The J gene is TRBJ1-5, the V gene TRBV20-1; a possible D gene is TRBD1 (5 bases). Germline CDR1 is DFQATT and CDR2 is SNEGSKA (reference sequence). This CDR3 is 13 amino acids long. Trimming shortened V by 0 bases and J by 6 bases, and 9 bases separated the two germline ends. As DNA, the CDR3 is TGCAGTGCTAGAGATCGTAGGGGTCAGCCCCAGCATTTT. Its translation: CSARDRRGQPQHF.

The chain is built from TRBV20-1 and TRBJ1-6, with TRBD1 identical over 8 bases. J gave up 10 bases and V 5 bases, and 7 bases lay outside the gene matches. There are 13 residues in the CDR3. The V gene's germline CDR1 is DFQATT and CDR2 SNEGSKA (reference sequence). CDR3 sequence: CSAPDRVQSPLHF. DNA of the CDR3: TGCAGTGCTCCGGACAGGGTCCAATCACCCCTCCACTTT.

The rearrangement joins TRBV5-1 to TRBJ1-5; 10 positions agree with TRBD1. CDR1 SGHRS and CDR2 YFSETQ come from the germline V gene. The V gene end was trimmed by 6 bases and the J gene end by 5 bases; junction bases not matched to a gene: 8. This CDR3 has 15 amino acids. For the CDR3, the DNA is TGCGCCAGCATTCACAGACAGGGGGCCCATCAGCCCCAGCATTTT. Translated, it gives CASIHRQGAHQPQHF.

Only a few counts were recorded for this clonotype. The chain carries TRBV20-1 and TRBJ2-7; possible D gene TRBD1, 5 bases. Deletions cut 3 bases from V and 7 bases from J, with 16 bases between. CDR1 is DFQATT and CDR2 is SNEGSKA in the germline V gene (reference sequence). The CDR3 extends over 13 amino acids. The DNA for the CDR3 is TGCAGTGCTAGGGTGGACACGATGGGGGAGCAGTACTTC. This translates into CSARVDTMGEQYF.

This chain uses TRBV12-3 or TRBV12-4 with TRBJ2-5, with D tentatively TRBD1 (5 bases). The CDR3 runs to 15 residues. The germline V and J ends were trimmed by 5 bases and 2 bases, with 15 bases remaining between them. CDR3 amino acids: CASSINRQIQETQYF. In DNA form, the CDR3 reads TGTGCCAGCAGTATAAATCGACAGATTCAAGAGACCCAGTACTTC.

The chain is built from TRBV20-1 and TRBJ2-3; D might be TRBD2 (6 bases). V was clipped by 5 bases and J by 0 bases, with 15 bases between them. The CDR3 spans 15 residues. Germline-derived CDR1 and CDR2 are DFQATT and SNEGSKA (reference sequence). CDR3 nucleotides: TGCAGTGCTGGGTCTAGCGCTACTAGCACAGATACGCAGTATTTT. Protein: CSAGSSATSTDTQYF.

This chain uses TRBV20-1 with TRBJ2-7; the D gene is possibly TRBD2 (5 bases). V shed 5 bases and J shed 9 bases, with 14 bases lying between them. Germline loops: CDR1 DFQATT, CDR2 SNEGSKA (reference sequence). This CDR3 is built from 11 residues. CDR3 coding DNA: TGCAGTGCTTCGGACGAGGGAACGCAGTACTTC. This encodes CSASDEGTQYF.

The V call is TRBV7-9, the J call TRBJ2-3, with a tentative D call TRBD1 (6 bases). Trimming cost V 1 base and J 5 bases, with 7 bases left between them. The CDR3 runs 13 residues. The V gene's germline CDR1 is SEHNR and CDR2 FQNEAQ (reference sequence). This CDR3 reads CASSLGRGDTQYF. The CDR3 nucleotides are TGTGCCAGCAGCTTAGGCAGGGGAGATACGCAGTATTTT.

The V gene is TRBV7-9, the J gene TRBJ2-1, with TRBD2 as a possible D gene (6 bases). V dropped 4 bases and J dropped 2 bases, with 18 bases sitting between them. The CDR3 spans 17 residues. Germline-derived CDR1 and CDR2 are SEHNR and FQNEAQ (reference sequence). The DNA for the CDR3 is TGTGCCAGCAGCTCCCCTGGACTATCGTGGGCCTACAATGAGCAGTTCTTC. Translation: CASSSPGLSWAYNEQFF.

CDR3 coding DNA: TGTGCCACCAGCCTAAGTAAAGGGGCAGGGGCAAGATACACCGGGGAGCTGTTTTTT. It codes for CATSLSKGAGARYTGELFF. The J gene is TRBJ2-2, the V gene TRBV15; tentatively, D is TRBD1 (6 bases). V gave up 5 bases and J gave up 3 bases, with 25 bases separating them. The CDR3 length is 19 residues. The germline CDR1 and CDR2 sequences are LNHNV and YYDKDF (reference sequence). The full variable domain, in which reference TRBV15 and TRBJ2-2 provide the parts outside the CDR3, is DAMVIQNPRYQVTQFGKPVTLSCSQTLNHNVMYWYQQKSSQAPKLLFHYYDKDFNNEADTPDNFQSRRPNTSFCFLDIRSPGLGDTAMYLCATSLSKGAGARYTGELFFGEGSRLTVL.

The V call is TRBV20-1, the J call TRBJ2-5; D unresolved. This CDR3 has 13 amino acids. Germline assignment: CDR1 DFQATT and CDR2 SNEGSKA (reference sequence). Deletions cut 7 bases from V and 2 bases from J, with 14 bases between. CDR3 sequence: CSGLNQIQETQYF. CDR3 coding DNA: TGCAGTGGACTGAACCAAATACAAGAGACCCAGTACTTC.

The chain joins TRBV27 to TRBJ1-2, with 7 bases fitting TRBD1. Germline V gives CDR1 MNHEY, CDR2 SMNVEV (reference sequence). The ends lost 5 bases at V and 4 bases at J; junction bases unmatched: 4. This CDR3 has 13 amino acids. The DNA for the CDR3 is TGTGCCAGCAGTCTGACAGGGCTCTATGGCTACACCTTC. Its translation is CASSLTGLYGYTF.

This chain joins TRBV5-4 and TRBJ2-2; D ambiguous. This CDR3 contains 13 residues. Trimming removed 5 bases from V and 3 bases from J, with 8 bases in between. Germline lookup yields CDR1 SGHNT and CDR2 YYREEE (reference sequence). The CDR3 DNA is TGTGCCAGCAGTTCGACCTACACCGGGGAGCTGTTTTTT. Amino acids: CASSSTYTGELFF.

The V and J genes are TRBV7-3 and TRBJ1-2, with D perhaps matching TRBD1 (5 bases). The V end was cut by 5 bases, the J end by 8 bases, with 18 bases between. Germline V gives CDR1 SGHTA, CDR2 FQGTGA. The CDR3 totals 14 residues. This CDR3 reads CASSPNRDGGGYTF. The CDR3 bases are TGTGCCAGCAGCCCAAACCGGGACGGTGGGGGCTACACCTTC.

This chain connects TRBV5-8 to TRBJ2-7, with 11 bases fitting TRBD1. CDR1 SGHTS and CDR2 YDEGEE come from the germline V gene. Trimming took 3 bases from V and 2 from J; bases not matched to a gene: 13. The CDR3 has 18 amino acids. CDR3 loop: CASSSRYQGTGGAYEQYF. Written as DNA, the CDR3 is TGTGCCAGCAGCTCGAGATACCAAGGGACAGGGGGTGCCTACGAGCAGTACTTC.

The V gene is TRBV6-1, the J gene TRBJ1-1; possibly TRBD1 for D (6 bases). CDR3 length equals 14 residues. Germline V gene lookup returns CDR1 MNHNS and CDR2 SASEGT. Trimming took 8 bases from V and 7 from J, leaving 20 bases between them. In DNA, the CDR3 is TGTGCCAGCCAACGGGAGGGGGGCAAACTTGAAGCTTTCTTT. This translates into CASQREGGKLEAFF.

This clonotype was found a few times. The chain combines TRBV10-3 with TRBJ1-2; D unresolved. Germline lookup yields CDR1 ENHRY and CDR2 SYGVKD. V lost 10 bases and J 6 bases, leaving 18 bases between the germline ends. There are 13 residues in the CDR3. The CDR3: CANRGNVDDGYTF. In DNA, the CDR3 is TGTGCCAACCGAGGAAACGTAGATGATGGCTACACCTTC.

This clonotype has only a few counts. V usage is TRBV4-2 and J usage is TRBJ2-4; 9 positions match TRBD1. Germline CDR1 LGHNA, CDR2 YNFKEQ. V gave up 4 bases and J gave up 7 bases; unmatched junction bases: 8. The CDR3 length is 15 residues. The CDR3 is CASSPLIDRGNIQYF. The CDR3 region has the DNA TGTGCCAGCAGCCCTTTGATTGACAGGGGGAACATTCAGTACTTC.

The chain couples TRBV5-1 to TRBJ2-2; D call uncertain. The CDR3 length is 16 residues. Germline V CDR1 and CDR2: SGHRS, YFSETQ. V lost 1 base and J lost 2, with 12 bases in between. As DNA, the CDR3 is TGCGCCAGCAGCTTGTCCTCCCGTTCTAACACCGGGGAGCTGTTTTTT. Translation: CASSLSSRSNTGELFF.

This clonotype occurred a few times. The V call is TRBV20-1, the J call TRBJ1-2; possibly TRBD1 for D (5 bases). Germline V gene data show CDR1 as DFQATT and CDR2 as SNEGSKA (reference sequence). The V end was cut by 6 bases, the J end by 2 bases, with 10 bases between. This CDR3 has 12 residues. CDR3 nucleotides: TGCAGTGCGGGGGGACGGAACTATGGCTACACCTTC. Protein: CSAGGRNYGYTF.

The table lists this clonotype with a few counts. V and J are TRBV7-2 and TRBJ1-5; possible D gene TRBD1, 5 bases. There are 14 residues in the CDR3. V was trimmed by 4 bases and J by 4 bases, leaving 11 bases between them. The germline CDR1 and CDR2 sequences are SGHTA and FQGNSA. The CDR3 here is CASSSFRDNQPQHF. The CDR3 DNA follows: TGTGCCAGCAGCTCGTTCAGGGATAATCAGCCCCAGCATTTT.

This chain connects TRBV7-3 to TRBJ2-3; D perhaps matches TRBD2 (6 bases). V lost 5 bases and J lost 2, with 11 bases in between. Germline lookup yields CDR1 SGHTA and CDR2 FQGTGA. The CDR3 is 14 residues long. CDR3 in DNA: TGTGCCAGCAGCAATTTAGCGGCCACAGATACGCAGTATTTT. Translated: CASSNLAATDTQYF.

CDR3 sequence (DNA): TGCAGTGCTAGCCCCCGTGAAGAGACCCAGTACTTC. As protein: CSASPREETQYF. The V call is TRBV20-1, the J call TRBJ2-5; no clear D. The germline V gene has CDR1 DFQATT and CDR2 SNEGSKA (reference sequence). The CDR3 is made up of 12 amino acids. V lost 3 bases to trimming and J lost 3 bases, with 8 bases between them.